This T cell receptor (beta chain) was sequenced for a study of cytomegalovirus exposure and HLA in healthy donors. Study results and caveats: Later analysis indicated greater clonal expansion among HLA-associated TCR beta chains than among equally common other chains. Cytomegalovirus-associated status was assigned to about 180 TCR beta chains. About 90% or about 30% of the time was how often most TCR beta V segments were productive, according to an earlier analysis.

Germline trimming cut 2 bases from V and 11 bases from J; bases unmatched to any gene: 14. Germline assignment: CDR1 SGDLS and CDR2 YYNGEE. The CDR3 loop spans 16 amino acids. Regarding this clone: The antigen is undetermined.

PCR amplification relied on 60 Vbeta primers (plus 13 Jbeta primers). Profiled with immunoSEQ multiplex PCR; TCRdb holds only in-frame clones, not every one. This repertoire shows about 160,000 clones, roughly 72% found once; its top ten account for over 0.95%. Specimen: PBMCs. This rearrangement joins TRBV9 to TRBJ1-1; the match to TRBD1 covers 11 bases. The TCR comes from a woman between 40 and 55 years old in good health and CMV-seronegative. CDR3 DNA: TGTGCCAGCAGCGTTGGACAGGGGGCCCCCTTGGCGGAGGCTTTCTTT. Protein product: CASSVGQGAPLAEAFF.